These 25 T cell receptor beta chains were sequenced from one sample in a study of OX40 agonist ivuxolimab in advanced cancers. Profiling relied on immunoSEQ multiplex PCR, and the TCRdb table lists in-frame clones only, not all of them. Among approximately 50,000 clones listed, approximately 88% were seen once. Sequenced material: CD4+ or CD8+ T cells sorted from blood, taken in a trial of the OX40 agonist ivuxolimab. The receptor set was obtained from an adult with an advanced solid tumor such as melanoma, head and neck, liver or kidney cancer.

The rearrangement joins TRBV7-8 to TRBJ2-7; D unresolved. Germline lookup yields CDR1 SGHVS and CDR2 FQNEAQ. The germline V and J ends were trimmed by 6 bases and 4 bases, with 7 bases remaining between them. There are 11 residues in the CDR3. The CDR3 sequence: CASSQMYEQYF. CDR3 DNA: TGTGCCAGCAGTCAGATGTACGAGCAGTACTTC.

V gene TRBV5-3 combines with J gene TRBJ1-1; TRBD1 is a possible D gene (5 bases). TRBV5-3 carries the ORF label, with uncertain function. Trimming took 0 bases from V and 3 from J, leaving 15 bases between them. The CDR3 extends over 16 amino acids. In DNA, the CDR3 is TGTGCCAGAAGCTTGGAGGGGACCCAAAGGGACACTGAAGCTTTCTTT. Amino acid sequence: CARSLEGTQRDTEAFF.

The chain links TRBV5-4 to TRBJ2-2; TRBD2 might be the D (5 bases). V was trimmed by 1 base and J by 7 bases, leaving 11 bases between them. This CDR3 has 14 amino acids. Germline-derived CDR1 and CDR2 are SGHNT and YYREEE (reference sequence). The CDR3 bases are TGTGCCAGCAGCTTGACTAGTCTCGGCGGGGAGCTGTTTTTT. Translation gives CASSLTSLGGELFF.

In DNA form, the CDR3 reads TGTGCCAGCAGCCTAGGGACAGGGGGCGCGATACTGCGTGGCTACACCTTC. This codes for CASSLGTGGAILRGYTF. The chain joins TRBV5-4 to TRBJ1-2; 12 nucleotides agree with TRBD1. This CDR3 comprises 17 residues. Germline lookup yields CDR1 SGHNT and CDR2 YYREEE (reference sequence). J was trimmed by 7 bases and V by 4 bases; bases with no gene match: 14.

The rearrangement links TRBV11-2 to TRBJ2-3, with 8 bases matching TRBD2. The ends lost 5 bases at V and 4 bases at J; junction bases unmatched: 11. The length of the CDR3 is 16 residues. Germline V gene sequence: CDR1 SGHAT, CDR2 FQNNGV. The CDR3 DNA is TGTGCCAGCAGCCCCTGGGCCAGCGGGAGTTCAGATACGCAGTATTTT. Its protein is CASSPWASGSSDTQYF.

Points on this clone: Germline and junction disagree at one end, which may indicate a read error. The chain carries TRBV4-2 and TRBJ2-7; D is undetermined. The germline V gene has CDR1 LGHNA and CDR2 YNFKEQ. CDR3 length: 14 residues. CDR3 nucleotide sequence: TGTACCAGCAGCCAAGGTCCGAGCTCCTACGAGCAGTACTTC. It is translated as CTSSQGPSSYEQYF.

This clone was seen more than once but under ten times. The J gene is TRBJ1-6, the V gene TRBV4-1; D uncertain. V was shortened by 4 bases and J by 11 bases, with 9 bases between the two germline ends. The CDR3 covers 12 residues. Germline CDR1 reads MGHRA; CDR2 reads YSYEKL. The CDR3 DNA follows: TGCGCCAGCAGCCTTGGATCTCCACCCCTCCACTTT. Its translation: CASSLGSPPLHF.

This chain connects TRBV9 to TRBJ2-1; 8 nucleotides line up with TRBD2. The CDR3 contains 15 residues. The V and J ends lost 4 bases and 0 bases, in that order; junction bases with no gene match: 3. Germline CDR1 is SGDLS and CDR2 is YYNGEE. The CDR3 DNA sequence: TGTGCCAGCAGCTCCAGCGGGAGCTCCTACAATGAGCAGTTCTTC. It is translated as CASSSSGSSYNEQFF.

V gene TRBV9 combines with J gene TRBJ2-1, with 8 positions matching TRBD1. The CDR3 is 15 residues long. V trimming: 2 bases; J trimming: 7 bases; junction bases outside the gene matches: 8. Germline values: CDR1 SGDLS, CDR2 YYNGEE. The CDR3 bases are TGTGCCAGCAGCGTCGGGCAGGGGGCATCGAATGAGCAGTTCTTC. As protein: CASSVGQGASNEQFF.

The chain employs TRBV29-1 and TRBJ2-7, with 9 bases fitting TRBD2. The CDR3 length is 13 residues. The V gene end was trimmed by 5 bases and the J gene end by 0 bases; junction bases not matched to a gene: 2. Germline lookup yields CDR1 SQVTM and CDR2 ANQGSEA. The CDR3 nucleotides are TGCAGCGTTCGGACTAGCGTCTCCTACGAGCAGTACTTC. This encodes CSVRTSVSYEQYF.

The rearrangement joins TRBV5-5 to TRBJ2-2, with D perhaps TRBD1 (5 bases). V shed 1 base and J shed 2 bases, with 15 bases lying between them. Germline assignment: CDR1 SGHKS and CDR2 YYEKEE (reference sequence). The CDR3 contains 17 residues. DNA for the CDR3: TGTGCCAGCAGCTTGCTTCCAGTGGACACCAACACCGGGGAGCTGTTTTTT. Translated, it gives CASSLLPVDTNTGELFF.

The sample holds a few counts of this clone. The V and J genes are TRBV5-4 and TRBJ1-3; TRBD1 aligns across 10 bases. The trim removed 4 bases at V and 0 bases at J, leaving 7 bases unmatched. The CDR3 consists of 17 residues. The V gene's germline CDR1 is SGHNT and CDR2 YYREEE (reference sequence). The DNA of the CDR3 is TGTGCCAGCAGCCGCCGGGACAGGGGATCCTCTGGAAACACCATATATTTT. As protein: CASSRRDRGSSGNTIYF.

In its sample, this clone was seen once. The DNA for the CDR3 is TGTGCCAGCAGCTTCAGGACACTTAACACCGGGGAGCTGTTTTTT. Its translation: CASSFRTLNTGELFF. The chain is built from TRBV5-6 and TRBJ2-2; weak D call: TRBD1 (5 bases). Deletions cut 2 bases from V and 2 bases from J, with 10 bases between. The CDR3 totals 15 residues. Germline CDR1 is SGHDT and CDR2 is YYEEEE.

The chain is built from TRBV6-6 and TRBJ1-1; D possibly corresponds to TRBD1 (5 bases). CDR3 size: 14 residues. The germline gives CDR1 MNHNY, CDR2 SVGAGI (reference sequence). V was cut by 7 bases and J by 2 bases, with 14 bases left in between. CDR3: CASTLGGGNTEAFF. CDR3 coding DNA: TGTGCCAGCACCCTAGGTGGGGGAAACACTGAAGCTTTCTTT.

The chain has TRBV5-1 and TRBJ2-3; D is uncertain. The CDR3 is made up of 13 amino acids. Looked up from germline, CDR1 is SGHRS and CDR2 is YFSETQ. V shed 0 bases and J shed 0 bases, with 2 bases lying between them. CDR3 loop: CASSLDSTDTQYF. The CDR3 DNA reads as TGCGCCAGCAGCTTGGACAGCACAGATACGCAGTATTTT.

The chain carries TRBV9 and TRBJ2-3, with 7 positions matching TRBD2. This CDR3 has 16 residues. Germline assignment: CDR1 SGDLS and CDR2 YYNGEE. Germline trimming cut 0 bases from V and 3 bases from J; bases unmatched to any gene: 7. The CDR3 is CASSVDAGAGTDTQYF. The CDR3 DNA reads as TGTGCCAGCAGCGTAGATGCGGGAGCGGGTACAGATACGCAGTATTTT.

The CDR3, as DNA: TGTGCCAGCAGCTTAGTGGCAGGGCCCCGGTCCGGAGCTTTCTTT. It yields the protein CASSLVAGPRSGAFF. This rearrangement joins TRBV11-2 to TRBJ1-1; the D gene is possibly TRBD1 (5 bases). The V and J ends lost 1 base and 10 bases respectively, with 19 bases between them. Germline V gene data show CDR1 as SGHAT and CDR2 as FQNNGV. The CDR3 loop spans 15 amino acids.

V is TRBV28 and J is TRBJ2-4; D not certain. Germline V CDR1 and CDR2: MDHEN, SYDVKM. V dropped 2 bases and J dropped 0 bases, with 11 bases sitting between them. The CDR3 runs to 16 residues. Written as DNA, the CDR3 is TGTGCCAGCAGTTTAGAACTTACACTAGCCAAAAACATTCAGTACTTC. Protein: CASSLELTLAKNIQYF.

Comments on this clone: Other nucleotide sequences from this sample produce the same CDR3. The chain links TRBV6-5 to TRBJ1-1, with TRBD1 matching over 10 bases. The CDR3 loop spans 15 amino acids. V dropped 4 bases and J dropped 7; count of bases not matched to a gene: 9. Germline V gene lookup returns CDR1 MNHEY and CDR2 SVGAGI. The chain's CDR3 is CASSSGATGGGEAFF. The CDR3 coding sequence is TGTGCCAGCAGTTCAGGCGCGACAGGGGGCGGTGAAGCTTTCTTT.

V usage is TRBV2 and J usage is TRBJ2-2, with 9 bases identical to TRBD2. The trim removed 6 bases at V and 5 bases at J, leaving 7 bases unmatched. Looked up from germline, CDR1 is SNHLY and CDR2 is FYNNEI. The CDR3 sequence is 15 residues long. As DNA, the CDR3 is TGTGCCAGCAGCAATAGCGGGAGAGAGACCGGGGAGCTGTTTTTT. It specifies CASSNSGRETGELFF.

The V and J genes are TRBV5-4 and TRBJ2-1, with D perhaps TRBD2 (6 bases). V lost 2 bases to trimming and J lost 0 bases, with 9 bases between them. Germline V gene data show CDR1 as SGHNT and CDR2 as YYREEE (reference sequence). The CDR3 runs to 15 residues. CDR3 protein: CASSFGRGSYNEQFF. The CDR3 nucleotides are TGTGCCAGCAGCTTCGGGAGAGGCTCCTACAATGAGCAGTTCTTC.

With respect to this clone: Other DNA variants within this sample encode the same CDR3. V gene TRBV9 combines with J gene TRBJ2-7, with D perhaps matching TRBD1 (6 bases). Trimming cost V 0 bases and J 2 bases, with 9 bases left between them. This CDR3 region has 14 residues. In germline, CDR1 is SGDLS, CDR2 YYNGEE. DNA for the CDR3: TGTGCCAGCAGCGTAGGCCAGGGGCCCTACGAGCAGTACTTC. This translates into CASSVGQGPYEQYF.

This clone came up a few times. The V call is TRBV29-1, the J call TRBJ2-3; 15 positions match TRBD2. Trimming removed 6 bases from V and 5 bases from J; junction bases left unmatched: 6. The CDR3 loop spans 15 amino acids. Germline V gene data show CDR1 as SQVTM and CDR2 as ANQGSEA. The CDR3 region is CSVGLAGGHGDTQYF. CDR3 nucleotides: TGCAGCGTAGGACTAGCGGGAGGGCATGGAGATACGCAGTATTTT.

The chain joins TRBV18 to TRBJ2-5, with 8 positions matching TRBD1. Trimming took 2 bases from V and 5 from J; bases not matched to a gene: 7. In germline, CDR1 is KGHSH, CDR2 LQKENI. This CDR3 spans 15 amino acids. In nucleotides, the CDR3 is TGTGCCAGCTCACCAAATCCAGGGGGCGCGGAGACCCAGTACTTC. Protein sequence: CASSPNPGGAETQYF.

The chain employs TRBV5-1 and TRBJ1-2; D might be TRBD1 (5 bases). Per germline, CDR1 SGHRS and CDR2 YFSETQ. CDR3 length: 15 amino acids. The V end lost 7 bases, the J end lost 3 bases, and 19 bases lay between the germline ends. In DNA form, the CDR3 reads TGCGCCAGCGCGAGGGGCCAGGCGACAGACTATGGCTACACCTTC. This gives the protein CASARGQATDYGYTF.